This T cell receptor beta chain appears in the sequencing data of a study of cytomegalovirus exposure and HLA in healthy donors. Use of 60 Vbeta and 13 Jbeta primers characterized the PCR. TCRdb keeps only in-frame clones here, not all; method: immunoSEQ multiplex PCR. The sample lists approximately 79,000 clones, approximately 74% seen once, with over 8% in the top ten. This clone was recorded a few times. The clonotype originates from a middle-aged man in good health and CMV-seropositive. Sequencing used PBMCs.

CDR3 in amino acids: CASSPSAGNTEAFF. The CDR3 nucleotides are TGTGCCAGCAGCCCCTCGGCGGGTAACACTGAAGCTTTCTTT. The chain uses TRBV4-2 and TRBJ1-1; D not resolved. V was clipped by 4 bases and J by 2 bases, with 11 bases between them. Germline CDR1 reads LGHNA; CDR2 reads YNFKEQ. The CDR3 consists of 14 residues.